This TCR beta chain was captured in a study of regulatory T cells in long-lasting Graves disease. Overall study context: Graves' patients, newly diagnosed, had taken antithyroid drugs under 3 months.

CDR3 regions were amplified by Arm-PCR using iRepertoire HTBI primers to build TCR beta libraries. Original processing notes: Identified segments across samples numbered more than 55 TRBV and about 13 TRBJ. TCRdb called the multiplex PCR reads again in MiXCR, with one record for every CDR3 protein. TCRdb, not the authors, supplied the V and J calls. This sample has about 470,000 distinct CDR3 sequences, with under 15% found just once. Time point given: newly diagnosed GD, antithyroid drugs for less than 3 months. Researchers made the TCR library from RNA that was extracted from PBMCs. The table lists this clonotype with many counts. Its antigen is not identified. V lost 5 bases and J 8 bases, leaving 9 bases between the germline ends. The CDR3 sequence is 11 residues long. The germline gives CDR1 MDHEN, CDR2 SYDVKM. Findings and caveats of the study: Relative to new patients (roughly 950), persistent patients exhibited greater sharing of public clonotypes (around 2,700).

Another study also made use of these data, one on T cells in Graves' hyperthyroidism and ophthalmopathy.

The sequencing here drew on peripheral blood mononuclear cells (PBMCs), taken at new diagnosis, from a patient treated with antithyroid drugs. This sequence originates from a woman aged 25 to 45 with Graves disease. The chain links TRBV28 to TRBJ1-2, with a possible D match to TRBD1 (5 bases). The CDR3 DNA is TGTGCCAGCAGTGGGGGACGGGGCTACACCTTC. It codes for CASSGGRGYTF.